This record covers a single T cell receptor beta chain. In the original processing: Amplifying reference gene primers gave estimates of nucleated cell counts. The data were produced by immunoSEQ multiplex PCR, yet TCRdb's version contains in-frame clones alone and is incomplete. The DNA gave D and trimming, while V, J and clone size come from that table. Here the sample spans tens of thousands of clones, roughly 80% being singletons. V shed 5 bases, J shed 6 bases, and the junction held 6 bases outside the gene matches. Germline V gene data show CDR1 as KGHDR and CDR2 as SFDVKD. The CDR3 is 15 residues long. These data are taken from a study of blood T cell repertoires in COVID-19. Study overall: Spain, Italy and the United States supplied samples that represented acute and convalescent COVID-19. PBMCs, B-cell-depleted T cells, or T cells provided the cDNA or gDNA that made up the material.

The material sequenced was peripheral blood. The rearrangement joins TRBV24-1 to TRBJ2-1; 10 bases map to TRBD1. This receptor was obtained from a man in his 70s with acute or convalescent COVID-19. The CDR3 bases are TGTGCCACCAGTGGCGACCGGGACAGGGGCAATGAGCAGTTCTTC. Encoded protein: CATSGDRDRGNEQFF.